This paragraph reports one T cell receptor (beta chain). The sample comes from a study of regulatory T cells in long-lasting Graves disease. Documented time point: newly diagnosed GD, antithyroid drugs for less than 3 months. Isolated PBMC RNA provided the starting material for the TCR library. Investigators prepared the TCR beta libraries by applying iRepertoire HTBI primers and Arm-PCR of CDR3 regions. TCRdb called the multiplex PCR reads again in MiXCR, with one record for every CDR3 protein. The sample contains approximately 350,000 distinct CDR3 sequences, 12% of which appear only once. This CDR3 spans 14 amino acids. Germline assignment: CDR1 SGHRS and CDR2 YFSETQ. The V end lost 4 bases, the J end lost 1 base, and 11 bases lay between the germline ends. Another study also made use of these data, one on T cells in Graves' hyperthyroidism and ophthalmopathy.

This sequence was found in a young woman with Graves disease. This chain links TRBV5-1 with TRBJ2-5; TRBD1 is a possible D gene (6 bases). The sample consisted of peripheral blood mononuclear cells (PBMCs), taken at new diagnosis, from a patient treated with antithyroid drugs. CDR3 DNA: TGCGCCAGCAGCCTCGACAGGCGCCAAGAGACCCAGTACTTC. Residues: CASSLDRRQETQYF.